These 23 T cell receptor beta chains were all obtained from the same sample, sequenced in a study of T cell responses to AZD1222 COVID-19 vaccine. TCRdb's copy holds only in-frame clones and misses some; the assay was immunoSEQ multiplex PCR. The sample shows some 40,000 clones, around three quarters of them seen only once. The sample here was peripheral blood, taken on day 0 of AZD1222 vaccination. The receptors stem from an adult in good health.

This chain uses TRBV6-5 with TRBJ1-2; 7 bases map to TRBD1. In germline, CDR1 is MNHEY, CDR2 SVGAGI. This CDR3 has 15 residues. With 6 bases clipped from V and 3 bases from J, the junction kept 10 bases outside the gene matches. CDR3: CASRDRADRYYGYTF. In nucleotides, the CDR3 is TGTGCCAGCAGAGACAGGGCCGACCGATACTATGGCTACACCTTC.

The chain uses TRBV18 and TRBJ2-2; D call uncertain. CDR1 and CDR2 (germline): KGHSH, LQKENI. This CDR3 region has 16 residues. Trimming left V 0 bases short and J 3 bases short, with 11 bases between. This chain's CDR3 is CASSPPGSPDTGELFF. CDR3 nucleotides: TGTGCCAGCTCACCACCCGGATCCCCGGACACCGGGGAGCTGTTTTTT. The full variable domain, completed using reference TRBV18 and TRBJ2-2, is NAGVMQNPRHLVRRRGQEARLRCSPMKGHSHVYWYRQLPEEGLKFMVYLQKENIIDESGMPKERFSAEFPKEGPSILRIQQVVRGDSAAYFCASSPPGSPDTGELFFGEGSRLTVL.

This chain uses TRBV5-1 with TRBJ2-3; D unresolved. CDR1 is SGHRS and CDR2 is YFSETQ in the germline V gene. The CDR3 is 14 amino acids. Trimming left V 1 base short and J 0 bases short, with 6 bases between. The CDR3 loop is CASSLLQSTDTQYF. In DNA, the CDR3 is TGCGCCAGCAGCTTGTTACAGAGCACAGATACGCAGTATTTT.

This clone was detected once. The chain is built from TRBV4-3 and TRBJ1-6; the D is unclear. In germline, CDR1 is LGHNA, CDR2 YSLEER. The CDR3 runs to 16 residues. The V gene lost 4 bases and the J gene lost 5 bases, with 15 bases spanning the gap. The CDR3 sequence is CASSPQWSRDNSPLHF. The CDR3 bases are TGCGCCAGCAGCCCCCAGTGGAGCAGAGATAATTCACCCCTCCACTTT.

This clone has only one observation. V is TRBV27 and J is TRBJ2-3, with D possibly being TRBD1 (6 bases). The germline V and J ends were trimmed by 6 bases and 2 bases, with 24 bases remaining between them. Per the germline V gene, CDR1 is MNHEY and CDR2 is SMNVEV (reference sequence). This CDR3 is built from 18 residues. The CDR3 coding sequence is TGTGCCAGCAGCCCTACCCTAGGGGGTCACCAATTCACAGATACGCAGTATTTT. Translation gives CASSPTLGGHQFTDTQYF.

This chain joins TRBV7-2 and TRBJ2-3; no clear D. The germline V gene encodes CDR1 SGHTA and CDR2 FQGNSA. This CDR3 has 12 residues. V shed 5 bases and J shed 2 bases, with 5 bases lying between them. Here the CDR3 reads CASSLDTDTQYF. The CDR3 DNA is TGTGCCAGCAGCCTGGACACAGATACGCAGTATTTT.

The chain is built from TRBV10-1 and TRBJ1-6; D is unresolved. There are 13 residues in the CDR3. The germline V gene has CDR1 WNHNN and CDR2 SYGVQD (reference sequence). With 4 bases removed from V and 6 bases from J, the gap between germline ends came to 7 bases. The DNA of the CDR3 is TGCGCCAGCAGTGTTGAGTCTAATTCACCCCTCCACTTT. This codes for CASSVESNSPLHF.

This clone was detected a few times. The gene calls are TRBV19 and TRBJ2-7; no reliable D call. The CDR3 length is 15 residues. Trimming removed 5 bases from V and 0 bases from J, with 14 bases in between. In germline, CDR1 is LNHDA, CDR2 SQIVND (reference sequence). CDR3 region: CASSSPGPLSYEQYF. CDR3 nucleotides: TGTGCCAGTAGTTCCCCCGGTCCTCTCTCCTACGAGCAGTACTTC.

The sample holds a few counts of this clone. The chain combines TRBV7-2 with TRBJ2-1, with D perhaps TRBD1 or TRBD2 (5 bases each). Germline V lookup: CDR1 SGHTA, CDR2 FQGNSA. The CDR3 is 14 amino acids. Between the trimmed V and J ends, which lost 1 base and 11 bases, there was a span of 15 bases. CDR3 sequence (DNA): TGTGCCAGCAGCTTAGGGGGGAACGGACAACAGCAGTTCTTC. It specifies CASSLGGNGQQQFF.

This clone was observed once. The CDR3 bases are TGTGCCAGCAGCTTAGAGTCGCCAGCTAGCACAGATACGCAGTATTTT. Protein: CASSLESPASTDTQYF. J is TRBJ2-3 and V is TRBV11-2; D is ambiguous. V was shortened by 0 bases and J by 0 bases, with 10 bases between the two germline ends. Germline V gives CDR1 SGHAT, CDR2 FQNNGV. The CDR3 spans 16 residues.

The chain couples TRBV11-2 to TRBJ2-3; perhaps TRBD1 as D (6 bases). V lost 4 bases and J 3 bases, leaving 8 bases between the germline ends. CDR1 and CDR2 (germline): SGHAT, FQNNGV. CDR3 size: 13 residues. CDR3 sequence reads: CASSSGQTDTQYF. In DNA form, the CDR3 reads TGTGCCAGCAGCTCCGGACAGACAGATACGCAGTATTTT. The variable domain in full, with the rest retrieved from reference TRBV11-2 and TRBJ2-3, is EAGVAQSPRYKIIEKRQSVAFWCNPISGHATLYWYQQILGQGPKLLIQFQNNGVVDDSQLPKDRFSAERLKGVDSTLKIQPAKLEDSAVYLCASSSGQTDTQYFGPGTRLTVL.

The gene calls are TRBV7-9 and TRBJ1-2; 8 positions agree with TRBD1. Per germline, CDR1 SEHNR and CDR2 FQNEAQ (reference sequence). J lost 8 bases, V lost 5 bases, and 7 bases had no gene match. The CDR3 has 13 amino acids. In DNA form, the CDR3 reads TGTGCCAGCAGCCCGCGGACAGGGTGGGGCTACACCTTC. It specifies CASSPRTGWGYTF.

V is TRBV7-2 and J is TRBJ2-3, with a possible D match to TRBD1 (6 bases). The germline V and J ends were trimmed by 7 bases and 5 bases, with 13 bases remaining between them. Per the germline V gene, CDR1 is SGHTA and CDR2 is FQGNSA. CDR3 size: 13 residues. The CDR3 DNA sequence: TGTGCCAGCACCCAAGGGGGTGGAGATACGCAGTATTTT. It is translated as CASTQGGGDTQYF.

The chain joins TRBV10-3 to TRBJ2-7; 7 nucleotides align to TRBD2. The CDR3 consists of 13 residues. CDR1 and CDR2 (germline): ENHRY, SYGVKD. Trimming cost V 6 bases and J 2 bases; bases outside gene matches: 4. CDR3 nucleotides: TGTGCCATCAGAAAGGGAGGGCCCTACGAGCAGTACTTC. This codes for CAIRKGGPYEQYF.

The chain carries TRBV7-2 and TRBJ1-3; no clear D gene. This CDR3 contains 15 residues. The V gene's germline CDR1 is SGHTA and CDR2 FQGNSA. Trimming shortened V by 1 base and J by 0 bases, and 7 bases separated the two germline ends. The CDR3 DNA follows: TGTGCCAGCAGCTTAGTAGGGTTCTCTGGAAACACCATATATTTT. The encoded protein is CASSLVGFSGNTIYF.

This sequence joins TRBV7-9 and TRBJ1-2, with D possibly matching TRBD1 (6 bases). Between the trimmed V and J ends, which lost 5 bases and 4 bases, there was a span of 11 bases. The CDR3 contains 13 residues. Germline lookup yields CDR1 SEHNR and CDR2 FQNEAQ (reference sequence). CDR3 nucleotide sequence: TGTGCCAGCAGCCTCCGGGACACCTATGGCTACACCTTC. Translating it yields CASSLRDTYGYTF.

This chain connects TRBV12-3 or TRBV12-4 to TRBJ2-3; D gene unclear. This CDR3 spans 13 amino acids. Trimming shortened V by 7 bases and J by 7 bases, and 15 bases separated the two germline ends. CDR3 DNA: TGTGCCAGCACCCAAGGACCGCTGAATACGCAGTATTTT. This codes for CASTQGPLNTQYF.

The genes are TRBV2 and TRBJ1-6, with 7 bases lining up with TRBD1. This CDR3 has 14 residues. J gave up 6 bases and V 9 bases, and 8 bases lay outside the gene matches. From germline, CDR1 is SNHLY and CDR2 FYNNEI. The CDR3 loop reads CARGTDGVNSPLHF. CDR3 nucleotide sequence: TGTGCCAGGGGGACAGATGGGGTTAATTCACCCCTCCACTTT. The full variable domain, completed using reference TRBV2 and TRBJ1-6, is EPEVTQTPSHQVTQMGQEVILRCVPISNHLYFYWYRQILGQKVEFLVSFYNNEISEKSEIFDDQFSVERPDGSNFTLKIRSTKLEDSAMYFCARGTDGVNSPLHFGNGTRLTVT.

V and J are TRBV5-1 and TRBJ2-4; unclear D gene. Germline values: CDR1 SGHRS, CDR2 YFSETQ. The CDR3 has 14 residues. V gave up 0 bases and J gave up 2 bases, with 6 bases separating them. The CDR3 here is CASSLGDPKNIQYF. In nucleotides, the CDR3 is TGCGCCAGCAGCTTGGGTGATCCCAAAAACATTCAGTACTTC.

The chain couples TRBV18 to TRBJ1-1, with D uncertain. Deletions cut 3 bases from V and 7 bases from J, with 9 bases between. CDR1 and CDR2 from the germline V gene are KGHSH and LQKENI. The CDR3 is made up of 12 amino acids. CDR3 coding DNA: TGTGCCAGCTCACCGGGTGCGGTTGAAGCTTTCTTT. Translated: CASSPGAVEAFF. The variable domain in full, completed from reference TRBV18 and TRBJ1-1, reads NAGVMQNPRHLVRRRGQEARLRCSPMKGHSHVYWYRQLPEEGLKFMVYLQKENIIDESGMPKERFSAEFPKEGPSILRIQQVVRGDSAAYFCASSPGAVEAFFGQGTRLTVV.

This clone was observed a handful of times. The chain is built from TRBV7-9 and TRBJ1-1; 8 bases fit TRBD1. The CDR3 runs 15 residues. V lost 2 bases and J lost 1; bases outside the gene matches: 3. Germline values: CDR1 SEHNR, CDR2 FQNEAQ (reference sequence). CDR3 amino acids: CASSLSDRGNTEAFF. The CDR3 DNA reads as TGTGCCAGCAGCTTAAGTGACAGGGGGAACACTGAAGCTTTCTTT.

The gene calls are TRBV5-1 and TRBJ2-5, with D perhaps matching TRBD2 (5 bases). The CDR3 length is 13 residues. The V and J ends lost 2 bases and 1 base respectively, with 6 bases between them. Germline V CDR1 and CDR2: SGHRS, YFSETQ. CDR3 nucleotide sequence: TGCGCCAGCAGCTTCGGGGTCCAAGAGACCCAGTACTTC. Amino acids: CASSFGVQETQYF.

V and J are TRBV6-6 and TRBJ1-4; TRBD1 might be the D (6 bases). With 5 bases removed from V and 8 bases from J, the gap between germline ends came to 12 bases. Germline values: CDR1 MNHNY, CDR2 SVGAGI (reference sequence). This CDR3 contains 13 residues. DNA of the CDR3: TGTGCCAGCAGTGACCCAGGGGACGAAAAACTGTTTTTT. Translating gives CASSDPGDEKLFF.